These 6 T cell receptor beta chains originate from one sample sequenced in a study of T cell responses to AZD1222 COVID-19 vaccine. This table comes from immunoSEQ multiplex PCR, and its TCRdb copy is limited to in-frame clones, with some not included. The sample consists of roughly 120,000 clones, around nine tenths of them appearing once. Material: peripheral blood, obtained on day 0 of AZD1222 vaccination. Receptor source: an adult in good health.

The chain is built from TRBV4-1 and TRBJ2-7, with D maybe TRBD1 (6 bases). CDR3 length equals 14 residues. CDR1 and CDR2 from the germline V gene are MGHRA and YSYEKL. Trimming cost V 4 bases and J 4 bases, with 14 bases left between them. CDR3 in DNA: TGCGCCAGCAGCCCGCACAGGGACATTTACGAGCAGTACTTC. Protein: CASSPHRDIYEQYF.

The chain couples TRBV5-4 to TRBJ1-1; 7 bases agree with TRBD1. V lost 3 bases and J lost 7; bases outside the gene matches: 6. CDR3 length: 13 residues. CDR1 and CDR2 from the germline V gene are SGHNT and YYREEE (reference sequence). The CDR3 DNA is TGTGCCAGCAGCTCAACAGGGGTAGGTGAAGCTTTCTTT. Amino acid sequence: CASSSTGVGEAFF.

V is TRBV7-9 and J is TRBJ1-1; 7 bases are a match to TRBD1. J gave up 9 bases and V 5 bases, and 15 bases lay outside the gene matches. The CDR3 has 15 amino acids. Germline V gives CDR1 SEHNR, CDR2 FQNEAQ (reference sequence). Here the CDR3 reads CASSAGGGQSVQAFF. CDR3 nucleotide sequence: TGTGCCAGCAGCGCCGGCGGGGGACAGAGCGTTCAAGCTTTCTTT.

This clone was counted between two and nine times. CDR3 region: CASSLGPNEKLFF. The CDR3 bases are TGCGCCAGCAGCTTGGGACCGAATGAAAAACTGTTTTTT. The V gene is TRBV5-1, the J gene TRBJ1-4; D is unresolved. Germline V gene lookup returns CDR1 SGHRS and CDR2 YFSETQ. V gave up 0 bases and J gave up 5 bases, with 5 bases separating them. CDR3 length equals 13 residues.

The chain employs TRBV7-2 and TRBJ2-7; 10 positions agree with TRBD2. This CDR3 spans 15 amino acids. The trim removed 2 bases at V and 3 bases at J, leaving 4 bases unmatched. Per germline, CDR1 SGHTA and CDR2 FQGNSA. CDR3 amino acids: CASSLSSGGGYEQYF. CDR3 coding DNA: TGTGCCAGCAGCTTATCTAGCGGGGGAGGCTACGAGCAGTACTTC.

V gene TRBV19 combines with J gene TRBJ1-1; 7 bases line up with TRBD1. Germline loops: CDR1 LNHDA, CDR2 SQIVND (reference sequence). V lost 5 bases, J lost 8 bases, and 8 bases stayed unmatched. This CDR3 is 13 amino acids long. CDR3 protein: CASSDREGPEAFF. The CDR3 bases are TGTGCCAGTAGTGACAGGGAAGGTCCAGAAGCTTTCTTT.